This TCR beta chain was obtained from a study of control samples from healthy donors and cancer patients. Profiled with immunoSEQ multiplex PCR; TCRdb holds only in-frame clones, not every one. This sample yields 400,000 to 450,000 clones, of which 75% to 95% are seen a single time; more than 6% belongs to the top ten. The germline V and J ends were trimmed by 6 bases and 14 bases, with 17 bases remaining between them. Germline CDR1 and CDR2: SEHNR and FQNEAQ (reference sequence). The CDR3 is made up of 12 amino acids. V is TRBV7-9 and J is TRBJ2-1; maybe TRBD2 (5 bases). Sequencing used PBMCs. The TCR originated in a middle-aged man with head and neck cancer. The DNA of the CDR3 is TGTGCCAGCAGGTCGGACCAGGCGGGTGAGTTCTTC. Its protein product is CASRSDQAGEFF.